These 7 T cell receptor beta chains originate from one sample sequenced in a study of OX40 agonist ivuxolimab in advanced cancers. The assay was immunoSEQ multiplex PCR, and TCRdb's table has in-frame clones only and misses some. This sample has roughly 77,000 clones, with 92% found just once. Sample: CD4+ or CD8+ T cells sorted from blood, taken in a trial of the OX40 agonist ivuxolimab. Every receptor here comes from an adult with an advanced solid tumor such as melanoma, head and neck, liver or kidney cancer.

This chain connects TRBV11-2 to TRBJ1-4, with no clear D. CDR1 is SGHAT, CDR2 FQNNGV, per germline. The CDR3 totals 15 residues. Trimming cost V 1 base and J 8 bases, with 14 bases left between them. This chain's CDR3 is CASSLGAEFWEKLFF. The DNA of the CDR3 is TGTGCCAGCAGCTTAGGGGCAGAGTTCTGGGAAAAACTGTTTTTT.

V gene TRBV11-2 combines with J gene TRBJ2-5; no clear D gene. V lost 5 bases and J 5 bases, leaving 9 bases between the germline ends. CDR1 and CDR2 (germline): SGHAT, FQNNGV. This CDR3 is built from 12 residues. This CDR3 is CASSPYAETQYF. The CDR3, as DNA: TGTGCCAGCAGCCCCTACGCTGAGACCCAGTACTTC. Full variable domain (rest looked up from reference TRBV11-2 and TRBJ2-5): EAGVAQSPRYKIIEKRQSVAFWCNPISGHATLYWYQQILGQGPKLLIQFQNNGVVDDSQLPKDRFSAERLKGVDSTLKIQPAKLEDSAVYLCASSPYAETQYFGPGTRLLVL.

The gene calls are TRBV10-3 and TRBJ2-7; D uncertain. V lost 2 bases to trimming and J lost 2 bases, with 4 bases between them. Germline values: CDR1 ENHRY, CDR2 SYGVKD. The CDR3 has 12 amino acids. The CDR3 is CAISEAPYEQYF. CDR3 sequence (DNA): TGTGCCATCAGTGAGGCCCCCTACGAGCAGTACTTC.

V is TRBV9 and J is TRBJ2-7; possibly TRBD2 for D (6 bases). This CDR3 contains 16 residues. Germline values: CDR1 SGDLS, CDR2 YYNGEE. V was shortened by 3 bases and J by 4 bases, with 20 bases between the two germline ends. The CDR3, as DNA: TGTGCCAGCAGCGAAGAAGCCGGGACTGCACTTTACGAGCAGTACTTC. As protein: CASSEEAGTALYEQYF.

The rearrangement uses TRBV7-9 and TRBJ2-3, with 9 nucleotides matching TRBD1. This CDR3 contains 14 residues. The germline V gene encodes CDR1 SEHNR and CDR2 FQNEAQ (reference sequence). J lost 2 bases, V lost 7 bases, and 4 bases had no gene match. The CDR3 region is CASTGTGPTDTQYF. The DNA for the CDR3 is TGTGCCAGCACCGGGACAGGGCCCACAGATACGCAGTATTTT. Full variable domain (outside the CDR3, taken from reference TRBV7-9 and TRBJ2-3): DTGVSQNPRHKITKRGQNVTFRCDPISEHNRLYWYRQTLGQGPEFLTYFQNEAQLEKSRLLSDRFSAERPKGSFSTLEIQRTEQGDSAMYLCASTGTGPTDTQYFGPGTRLTVL.

This clone has just one count. The genes are TRBV7-6 and TRBJ2-7; tentatively, D is TRBD1 (5 bases). The V and J ends lost 8 bases and 3 bases respectively, with 20 bases between them. CDR3 length: 15 residues. Germline V gene lookup returns CDR1 SGHVS and CDR2 FNYEAQ. In DNA form, the CDR3 reads TGTGCCAGCGGAACGACAGTCGGACCTATCTACGAGCAGTACTTC. Amino acid sequence: CASGTTVGPIYEQYF.

V and J are TRBV10-3 and TRBJ2-1; a possible D gene is TRBD1 (6 bases). The CDR3 is 13 residues long. Germline values: CDR1 ENHRY, CDR2 SYGVKD. Trimming took off 1 base at V and 8 bases at J, with 9 bases between the two ends. The DNA for the CDR3 is TGTGCCATCAGTGAGTTGGGGGCCGATGAGCAGTTCTTC. This codes for CAISELGADEQFF.